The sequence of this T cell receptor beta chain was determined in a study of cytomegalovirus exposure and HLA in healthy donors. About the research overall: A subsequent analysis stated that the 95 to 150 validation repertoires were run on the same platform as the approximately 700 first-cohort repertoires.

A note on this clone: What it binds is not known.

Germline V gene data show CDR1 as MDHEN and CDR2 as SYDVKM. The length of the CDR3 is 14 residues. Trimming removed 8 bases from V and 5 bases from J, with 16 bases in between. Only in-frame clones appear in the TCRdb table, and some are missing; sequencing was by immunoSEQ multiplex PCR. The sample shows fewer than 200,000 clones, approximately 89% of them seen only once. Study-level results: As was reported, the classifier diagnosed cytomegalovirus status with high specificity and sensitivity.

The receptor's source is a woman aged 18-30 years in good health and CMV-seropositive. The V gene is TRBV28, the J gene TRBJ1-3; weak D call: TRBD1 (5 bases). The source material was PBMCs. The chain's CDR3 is CASAEGGARNTIYF. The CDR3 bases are TGTGCCAGCGCAGAGGGAGGGGCTAGAAACACCATATATTTT.